This is a list of T cell receptor beta chains from one sample in a study of T-cell memory formation after mild COVID-19. TCRdb redid the calling of the 5' RACE reads with MiXCR, one entry per CDR3 protein. The profile shows over 450,000 distinct CDR3 sequences, roughly 20% of them singletons. Specimen: PBMCs or a T cell subset sorted from them (not recorded which). The receptor set was obtained from an adult woman who had mild COVID-19 (a few samples of this study predate the infection). Cell type and time point are not known. Each CDR3 is given with its conserved first and last residue. The D gene is left open where the match is weak. The size field is filled for only some rows; it gives once, few, many or a size class.

d_call clone_size cdr3_length j_call v_call cdr3_nt cdr3_aa
TRBD1 - 15 TRBJ1-1 TRBV6-6 TGTGCCAGCAGAGACGTTGAAGGGGGCAAGGCTGAAGCTTTCTTT CASRDVEGGKAEAFF
TRBD1 once 17 TRBJ1-1 TRBV28 TGTGCCAGCAGTTTATTCCCTCGGACAGGGATGGGCACTGAAGCTTTCTTT CASSLFPRTGMGTEAFF
TRBD1 few 15 TRBJ1-1 TRBV14 TGTGCCAGCAGCCAACGGACAGGGACGAACACTGAAGCTTTCTTT CASSQRTGTNTEAFF
- few 14 TRBJ2-7 TRBV5-5 TGTGCCAGCAGCCAAACAGGGATAGGCTACGAGCAGTACTTC CASSQTGIGYEQYF
- few 17 TRBJ2-4 TRBV5-1 TGCGCCAGCAGCTTGGGCCCCGACAGACTAGCCAAAAACATTCAGTACTTC CASSLGPDRLAKNIQYF
TRBD1 few 14 TRBJ2-7 TRBV5-8 TGTGCCAGCAGCTACGGGACAGTAATCTTTGGGCAGTACTTC CASSYGTVIFGQYF
- - 13 TRBJ2-7 TRBV20-1 TGCAGTGCCCCGGACGGGTTCTCCTACGAGCAGTACTTC CSAPDGFSYEQYF
- few 13 TRBJ1-2 TRBV20-1 TGCAGTGCTAGAGAGTCGGGAGCGTATGGCTACACCTTC CSARESGAYGYTF
TRBD2 - 16 TRBJ2-7 TRBV29-1 TGCAGCGTCGGATTTGTGGGGAGGGCCATCACCTACGAGCAGTACTTC CSVGFVGRAITYEQYF
- - 15 TRBJ2-3 TRBV20-1 TGCAGTGCTCCAACTAGCCGAGGGGGGGGAGATACGCAGTATTTT CSAPTSRGGGDTQYF
TRBD1 few 18 TRBJ2-2 TRBV7-9 TGTGCCAGCAGCTTAACCGCTTTGACAGGGACCAACACCGGGGAGCTGTTTTTT CASSLTALTGTNTGELFF
- - 14 TRBJ2-7 TRBV11-3 TGTGCCAGCAGCTTAGGCTACCAGGCTCTCGAGCAGTACTTC CASSLGYQALEQYF
TRBD1 - 14 TRBJ1-2 TRBV10-3 TGTGCCATCGCTCCGGGACAGGGGGCGAGGGGCTACACCTTC CAIAPGQGARGYTF
- - 14 TRBJ2-7 TRBV6-2/TRBV6-3 TGTGCCAGCAGTTACTCGACTGGCTGGGACGAGCAGTACTTC CASSYSTGWDEQYF
- - 16 TRBJ1-2 TRBV7-9 TGTGCCAGCAGCTTAGCGGGGTCAGGGCCACACTATGGCTACACCTTC CASSLAGSGPHYGYTF
TRBD2 few 19 TRBJ2-3 TRBV7-9 TGTGCCAGCAGCCACCGTCGGGGGGCTAGCGGGGGGTTCGAGGATACGCAGTATTTT CASSHRRGASGGFEDTQYF
TRBD1 - 15 TRBJ2-5 TRBV7-6 TGTGCCAGCAGCTTAGGAGGGACAGGCCGGGAGACCCAGTACTTC CASSLGGTGRETQYF
TRBD2 few 13 TRBJ2-1 TRBV7-9 TGTGCCAGCCCTAGCGGGGGGTCCGATGAGCAGTTCTTC CASPSGGSDEQFF
TRBD1 - 15 TRBJ1-3 TRBV6-2/TRBV6-3 TGTGCCAGCAGTGAGCGACAGGGGAGCAGAAACACCATATATTTT CASSERQGSRNTIYF
TRBD1 many 15 TRBJ1-5 TRBV20-1 TGCAGTGCTAGAGATAGGGACAGGGGCACTCAGCCCCAGCATTTT CSARDRDRGTQPQHF
- - 15 TRBJ2-7 TRBV20-1 TGCAGTGCTAGACTTAGCGCGGGACCATCCTACGAGCAGTACTTC CSARLSAGPSYEQYF
TRBD2 - 19 TRBJ2-7 TRBV7-9 TGTGCCAGCAGCGCCCCGCCGGGGACTAGCGGGGGTACCTTCTACGAGCAGTACTTC CASSAPPGTSGGTFYEQYF
TRBD2 - 16 TRBJ2-5 TRBV15 TGTGCCACCAGCACCGGGACTAGCGGGAGCAAGGAGACCCAGTACTTC CATSTGTSGSKETQYF
- - 14 TRBJ2-5 TRBV24-1 TGTGCCACCTCTTCGGAGGTCGGACAAGAGACCCAGTACTTC CATSSEVGQETQYF
TRBD1 - 15 TRBJ2-7 TRBV4-3 TGCGCCAGCAGCCAAGAGGACAGGGTTACCTACGAGCAGTACTTC CASSQEDRVTYEQYF
TRBD1 few 17 TRBJ2-7 TRBV7-9 TGTGCCAGCAGCTACCCGTCCGGGGACAGTCCCTCCTACGAGCAGTACTTC CASSYPSGDSPSYEQYF
- - 18 TRBJ2-1 TRBV5-1 TGCGCCAGCAGTCCCAAAAGTGTAGCCCTAAGCTCCTACAATGAGCAGTTCTTC CASSPKSVALSSYNEQFF
TRBD2 - 15 TRBJ2-5 TRBV7-3 TGTGCCAGCAGCTTATTTGCGGGAGTGGGAGAGACCCAGTACTTC CASSLFAGVGETQYF
TRBD1 - 15 TRBJ1-2 TRBV6-2/TRBV6-3 TGTGCCAGCAGCTCAAGGACAGGGCCTAACTATGGCTACACCTTC CASSSRTGPNYGYTF
TRBD2 - 14 TRBJ2-7 TRBV18 TGTGCCAGCACCCCTAGCGGGACGCTCTACGAGCAGTACTTC CASTPSGTLYEQYF
TRBD1 - 14 TRBJ1-1 TRBV5-1 TGCGCCAGCAGCTTGGGACAGGGGGGAGTTGAAGCTTTCTTT CASSLGQGGVEAFF
TRBD2 few 19 TRBJ2-1 TRBV5-1 TGCGCCAGCAGCAAGCGGACTAGCGGGAGTTCCAGCTCCTACAATGAGCAGTTCTTC CASSKRTSGSSSSYNEQFF
- few 15 TRBJ2-7 TRBV12-3/TRBV12-4 TGTGCCAGCAGTGAGGTTCCAGGTATCTCCTACGAGCAGTACTTC CASSEVPGISYEQYF
TRBD2 - 17 TRBJ2-3 TRBV9 TGTGCCAGCAGCCCCAGGAGGACTAGCGGGGGGGCAGATACGCAGTATTTT CASSPRRTSGGADTQYF
- - 13 TRBJ2-3 TRBV2 TGTGCCAGCCTACAGGTTAGCACAGATACGCAGTATTTT CASLQVSTDTQYF
TRBD1 - 15 TRBJ1-5 TRBV9 TGTGCCAGCAGCGTAGGGACAGGTAGGGAACAGCCCCAGCATTTT CASSVGTGREQPQHF
- few 16 TRBJ2-1 TRBV5-1 TGCGCCAGCAGCTTGGCCACGGCTAGTTCTATTAATGAGCAGTTCTTC CASSLATASSINEQFF
TRBD2 many 18 TRBJ2-7 TRBV9 TGTGCCAGCAGCCCCAGAGGTCTTTTGAGCGGGGGTGCCTACGAGCAGTACTTC CASSPRGLLSGGAYEQYF
- - 14 TRBJ2-1 TRBV5-6 TGTGCCAGCAGCTTGGGAAGGACGTCTAATGAGCAGTTCTTC CASSLGRTSNEQFF
TRBD1 few 15 TRBJ2-5 TRBV12-3/TRBV12-4 TGTGCCAGCAGTTTTGGGGACAGGGGAAGCGAGACCCAGTACTTC CASSFGDRGSETQYF
TRBD1 few 17 TRBJ2-7 TRBV6-5 TGTGCCAGCAGAGCGTTGCCGTATGGGACAGGCACCTACGAGCAGTACTTC CASRALPYGTGTYEQYF
TRBD1 many 14 TRBJ1-1 TRBV5-1 TGCGCCAGCAGCATTACAGGGGCAAGGACTGAAGCTTTCTTT CASSITGARTEAFF
- few 15 TRBJ1-4 TRBV2 TGTGCCAGCAACCCCCAGGGGCAGGCCAGGGAAAAACTGTTTTTT CASNPQGQAREKLFF
TRBD2 few 16 TRBJ2-3 TRBV20-1 TGCAGTGCACCGAAAACTAGCGGGCGAAGCACAGATACGCAGTATTTT CSAPKTSGRSTDTQYF
- - 16 TRBJ1-4 TRBV3-1 TGTGCCAGCAGCCAAGATCGGACCCGGGGGCGTGAAAAACTGTTTTTT CASSQDRTRGREKLFF